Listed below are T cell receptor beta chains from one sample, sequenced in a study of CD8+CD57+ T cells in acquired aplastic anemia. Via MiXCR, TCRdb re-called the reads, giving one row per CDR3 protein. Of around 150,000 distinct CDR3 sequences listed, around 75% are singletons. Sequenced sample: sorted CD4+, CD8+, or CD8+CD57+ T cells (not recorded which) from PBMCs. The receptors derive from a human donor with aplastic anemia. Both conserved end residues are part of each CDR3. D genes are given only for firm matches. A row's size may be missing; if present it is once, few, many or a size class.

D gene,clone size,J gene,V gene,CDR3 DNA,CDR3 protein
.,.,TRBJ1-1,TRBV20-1,TGCAGTGCTAGCTGGGGGACGACTGAAGCTTTCTTT,CSASWGTTEAFF
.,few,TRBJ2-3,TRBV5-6,TGTGCCAGCAGCTTGGCTGGGAGCACAGATACGCAGTATTTT,CASSLAGSTDTQYF
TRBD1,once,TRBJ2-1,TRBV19,TGTGCCAGTAGTAGTGCCGGGACAGGGTACAATGAGCAGTTCTTC,CASSSAGTGYNEQFF
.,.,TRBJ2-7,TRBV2,TGTGCCAGCAGTGACCCCGGTCACGAGCAGTACTTC,CASSDPGHEQYF
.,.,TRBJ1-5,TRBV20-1,TGCAGCATTGGGAGAACACAGGGAAAGGATCAGCCCCAGCATTTT,CSIGRTQGKDQPQHF
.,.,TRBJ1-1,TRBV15,TGTGCCACCAGCAGAGATCCCTCAGTTGATGAAGCTTTCTTT,CATSRDPSVDEAFF
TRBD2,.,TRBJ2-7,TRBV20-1,TGCAGTGCCCCTAGCGGGGGGTCCTACGAGCAGTACTTC,CSAPSGGSYEQYF
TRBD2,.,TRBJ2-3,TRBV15,TGTGCCACCAGCAGAGGAGACGCTAGCGGGTACCGAGGGGGCACAGATACGCAGTATTTT,CATSRGDASGYRGGTDTQYF
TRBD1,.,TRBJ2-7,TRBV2,TGTGCCAGCAGTGGGGACAGTCGCAGCTCCTACGAGCAGTACTTC,CASSGDSRSSYEQYF
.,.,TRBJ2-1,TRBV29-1,TGCAGCGTTGAAGATTGGGGGACGAACGCCCCTAGTGAGCAGTTCTTC,CSVEDWGTNAPSEQFF
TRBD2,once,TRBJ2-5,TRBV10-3,TGTGCCATCAGTCTAACTAGCGGGGCGGAGACCAAGTACTTC,CAISLTSGAETKYF
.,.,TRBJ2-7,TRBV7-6,TGTGCCAGCAGCTTAAGACAGGCCCCGACCTACGAGCAGTACTTC,CASSLRQAPTYEQYF
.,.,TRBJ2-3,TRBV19,TGTGCCAGTAGCGGGGACACAGATACGCAGTATTTT,CASSGDTDTQYF
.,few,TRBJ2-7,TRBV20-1,TGCAGTGCTAGCTCCGCGGGGTTAGGCGACGAGCAGTACTTC,CSASSAGLGDEQYF
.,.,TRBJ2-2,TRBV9,TGTGCCAGCAGCGTAGGCAGGGGCCCAAACACCGGGGAGCTGTTTTTT,CASSVGRGPNTGELFF
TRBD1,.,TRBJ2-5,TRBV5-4,TGTGCCAGCAGCTGGGTTACAGGGGGCGAAGAGACCCAGTACTTC,CASSWVTGGEETQYF
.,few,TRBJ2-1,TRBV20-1,TGCAGTGCTAGTCCCTGGGGGAGTATCTCCTACAATGAGCAGTTCTTC,CSASPWGSISYNEQFF
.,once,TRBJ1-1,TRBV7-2,TGTGCCAGCAGCTTAAAGACAAACACTGAAGCTTTCTTT,CASSLKTNTEAFF
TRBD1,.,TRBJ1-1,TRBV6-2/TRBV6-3,TGTGCCAGCAGTCCGGAGGACAGGGCGAACACTGAAGCTTTCTTT,CASSPEDRANTEAFF
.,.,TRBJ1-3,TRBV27,TGTGCCAGCAGTTTGGTTTATGGAAACACCATATATTTT,CASSLVYGNTIYF
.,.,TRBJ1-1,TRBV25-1,TGTGCCAGCAGTGAAGTGGAACACACTGAAGCTTTCTTT,CASSEVEHTEAFF
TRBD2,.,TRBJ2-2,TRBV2,TGTGCCAGCAGCGAAAACCCGGGGGGTTCGAACACCGGGGAGCTGTTTTTT,CASSENPGGSNTGELFF
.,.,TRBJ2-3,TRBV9,TGTGCCAGCAGCGTATCGACTAGCAGAGGGGGAGATACGCAGTATTTT,CASSVSTSRGGDTQYF
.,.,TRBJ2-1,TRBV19,TGTGCCAGTAGTATCGGAGGGGGCGCCCTCTACAATGAGCAGTTCTTC,CASSIGGGALYNEQFF
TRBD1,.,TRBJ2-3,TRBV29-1,TGCAGCGTTGAAGCGGGGGACAGGGGGACAGATACGCAGTATTTT,CSVEAGDRGTDTQYF
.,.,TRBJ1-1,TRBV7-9,TGTGCCAGCAGCTTAGTAGTGGGGGCGAACACTGAAGCTTTCTTT,CASSLVVGANTEAFF
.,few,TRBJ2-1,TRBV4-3,TGCGCCAGCAGCCACGTCCGGGACCCTGACAATGAGCAGTTCTTC,CASSHVRDPDNEQFF
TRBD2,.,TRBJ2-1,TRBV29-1,TGCAGCGTCGCCGGGGGGGATGATAGCAATGAGCAGTTCTTC,CSVAGGDDSNEQFF